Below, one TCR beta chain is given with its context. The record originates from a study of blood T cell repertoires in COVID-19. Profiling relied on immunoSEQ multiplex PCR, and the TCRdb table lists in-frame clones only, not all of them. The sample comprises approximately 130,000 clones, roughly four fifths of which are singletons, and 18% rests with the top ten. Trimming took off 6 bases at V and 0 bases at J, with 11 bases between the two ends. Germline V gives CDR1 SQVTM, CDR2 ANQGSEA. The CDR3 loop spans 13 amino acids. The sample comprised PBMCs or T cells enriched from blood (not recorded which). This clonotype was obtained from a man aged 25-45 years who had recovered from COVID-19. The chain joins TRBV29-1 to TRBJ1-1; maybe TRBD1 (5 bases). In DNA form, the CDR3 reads TGCAGCGTCTTGGGGGGGATGAACACTGAAGCTTTCTTT. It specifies CSVLGGMNTEAFF. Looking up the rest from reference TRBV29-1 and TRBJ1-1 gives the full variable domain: SAVISQKPSRDICQRGTSLTIQCQVDSQVTMMFWYRQQPGQSLTLIATANQGSEATYESGFVIDKFPISRPNLTFSTLTVSNMSPEDSSIYLCSVLGGMNTEAFFGQGTRLTVV.